The present entry profiles one TCR beta chain with its context. Its antigen remains unknown. The data were taken from a study of cytomegalovirus exposure and HLA in healthy donors. Findings and limits, study-wide: The authors enumerated over 150 TCR beta chains as linked to cytomegalovirus.

The PCR contained 60 Vbeta and 13 Jbeta primers. Profiling relied on immunoSEQ multiplex PCR, and the TCRdb table lists in-frame clones only, not all of them. The data show around 170,000 clones, roughly 80% seen once. Sequencing was done on a sample of PBMCs. The receptor was derived from a man over 45 in good health and CMV-seronegative.

The CDR3 loop is CASTPGRATDTQYF. CDR3 bases: TGTGCCAGCACCCCCGGCAGGGCAACAGATACGCAGTATTTT. J is TRBJ2-3 and V is TRBV2; D might be TRBD1 (5 bases). V shed 7 bases and J shed 3 bases, with 14 bases lying between them. The CDR3 has 14 amino acids. CDR1 is SNHLY, CDR2 FYNNEI, per germline.